Many counts were recorded for the clone carrying this T cell receptor (beta chain). Its antigen is unidentified. The sample is drawn from a study of spatial heterogeneity in lung cancer. Study overall: Raw reads contained each unique TCR and UMI combination more than ten times on average.

Broader study findings: Within tumors, counts of expanded alpha and beta TCRs tracked tumor mutation counts.

Stated time point: sample taken at primary tumor resection. The roughly 66 donors had untreated early-stage non-small cell lung cancer. TCRdb ran MiXCR on the 5' RACE reads and lists one entry per CDR3 protein. This table has about 10,000 distinct CDR3 sequences, approximately 12% appearing once. This CDR3 region has 15 residues. Germline V gene data show CDR1 as MDHEN and CDR2 as SYDVKM. Deletions cut 6 bases from V and 0 bases from J, with 14 bases between. This TCR came from a female donor with early-stage non-small cell lung cancer. The source material was lung tumor tissue, sampled at surgery. This chain uses TRBV28 with TRBJ1-1; D is unclear. The CDR3 here is CASSLTPSMNTEAFF. CDR3 nucleotides: TGTGCCAGCAGCCTTACCCCCAGCATGAACACTGAAGCTTTCTTT.